Presented here are 22 T cell receptor beta chains from one specimen sequenced in a study of blood T cell repertoires in COVID-19. The assay was immunoSEQ multiplex PCR, and TCRdb's table has in-frame clones only and misses some. This table has approximately 36,000 clones, roughly four fifths appearing once. The sample was peripheral blood. The receptors were gathered from a human donor in a cohort sampled during active or convalescent COVID-19. The donor label of this sample is uncertain.

V and J are TRBV9 and TRBJ1-3; D call uncertain. Trimming took 0 bases from V and 0 from J, leaving 4 bases between them. Germline assignment: CDR1 SGDLS and CDR2 YYNGEE. CDR3 length: 14 amino acids. The CDR3 nucleotides read TGTGCCAGCAGCGTAGGTATCTCTGGAAACACCATATATTTT. As protein: CASSVGISGNTIYF.

This sequence joins TRBV18 and TRBJ2-7; 13 bases are a match to TRBD2. The CDR3 has 15 amino acids. V dropped 5 bases and J dropped 2; count of bases not matched to a gene: 3. Per the germline V gene, CDR1 is KGHSH and CDR2 is LQKENI. The CDR3 DNA sequence: TGTGCCAGCTCAGGACTAGCGGGAGTGACCTACGAGCAGTACTTC. It translates to CASSGLAGVTYEQYF.

This chain links TRBV18 with TRBJ2-7; 7 nucleotides match TRBD1. Unmatched junction bases numbered 5, after V lost 6 bases and J lost 3 bases. Germline V CDR1 and CDR2: KGHSH, LQKENI. There are 13 residues in the CDR3. The CDR3 loop reads CASSMGQSYEQYF. CDR3 nucleotides: TGTGCCAGCTCTATGGGACAGAGCTACGAGCAGTACTTC.

Here the CDR3 DNA reads TGTGCCAGCTCACCGAGGACAGGGCAAGAGACCCAGTACTTC. Translated, it gives CASSPRTGQETQYF. The chain employs TRBV18 and TRBJ2-5; 8 nucleotides agree with TRBD1. The CDR3 loop spans 14 amino acids. V shed 3 bases, J shed 2 bases, and the junction held 2 bases outside the gene matches. CDR1 is KGHSH and CDR2 is LQKENI in the germline V gene.

CDR3: CASSLEGRLAYQETQYF. In DNA form, the CDR3 reads TGTGCCAGCAGCTTAGAAGGGCGACTAGCGTATCAAGAGACCCAGTACTTC. The chain combines TRBV7-2 with TRBJ2-5, with 8 bases aligning to TRBD2. The CDR3 length is 17 residues. The V gene end was trimmed by 1 base and the J gene end by 2 bases; junction bases not matched to a gene: 9. CDR1 and CDR2 (germline): SGHTA, FQGNSA.

The rearrangement uses TRBV7-2 and TRBJ2-5, with D possibly TRBD1 on 6 matching bases. Germline V lookup: CDR1 SGHTA, CDR2 FQGNSA. V was shortened by 5 bases and J by 4 bases, with 14 bases between the two germline ends. This CDR3 contains 14 residues. The CDR3 coding sequence is TGTGCCAGCAGCGACAATAGGGGGAGAGAGACCCAGTACTTC. Its translation is CASSDNRGRETQYF.

The chain links TRBV29-1 to TRBJ2-5; possible D gene TRBD1, 5 bases. Trimming took 7 bases from V and 2 from J, leaving 14 bases between them. The length of the CDR3 is 13 residues. Per germline, CDR1 SQVTM and CDR2 ANQGSEA. The CDR3 sequence is CSAKDRVQETQYF. DNA of the CDR3: TGCAGCGCCAAAGACAGAGTTCAAGAGACCCAGTACTTC.

The chain combines TRBV3-1 (or the pseudogene TRBV3-2) with TRBJ2-1; the D is unclear. This CDR3 region has 11 residues. The ends were cut back, 7 bases at V and 10 bases at J, with 11 bases in the middle. CDR1 LGHDT and CDR2 YNNKEL come from the germline V gene (reference sequence). The CDR3 region has the DNA TGTGCCAGCAACCTCGAGTGGGAGCAGTTCTTC. Residues: CASNLEWEQFF.

The chain recombines TRBV5-4 with TRBJ1-1, with a tentative D call TRBD1 (5 bases). There are 14 residues in the CDR3. Germline V gene data show CDR1 as SGHNT and CDR2 as YYREEE (reference sequence). The V and J ends lost 4 bases and 8 bases respectively, with 18 bases between them. DNA of the CDR3: TGTGCCAGCAGCCCGGCCCCGGGGGATAGGGAAGCTTTCTTT. Amino acid sequence: CASSPAPGDREAFF. The full variable domain, with the rest looked up from reference TRBV5-4 and TRBJ1-1, is ETGVTQSPTHLIKTRGQQVTLRCSSQSGHNTVSWYQQALGQGPQFIFQYYREEENGRGNFPPRFSGLQFPNYSSELNVNALELDDSALYLCASSPAPGDREAFFGQGTRLTVV.

This clone was detected once. The CDR3, as DNA: TGTGCCAGCAGCTCTAAGGGGCGGGACAACACCGGGGAGCTGTTTTTT. As protein: CASSSKGRDNTGELFF. The genes are TRBV7-2 and TRBJ2-2; a possible D gene is TRBD2 (6 bases). Deletions cut 4 bases from V and 2 bases from J, with 14 bases between. CDR1 is SGHTA, CDR2 FQGNSA, per germline. The CDR3 contains 16 residues.

The rearrangement links TRBV19 to TRBJ2-2, with D maybe TRBD2 (5 bases). The CDR3 runs to 14 residues. Germline V gene data show CDR1 as LNHDA and CDR2 as SQIVND (reference sequence). V gave up 3 bases and J gave up 3 bases, with 8 bases separating them. CDR3 DNA: TGTGCCAGTAGTATCATTAGCGACACCGGGGAGCTGTTTTTT. Translating gives CASSIISDTGELFF.

The CDR3 reads CASSPFADRGTEAFF. In DNA form, the CDR3 reads TGTGCCAGCTCACCATTCGCTGATAGAGGGACTGAAGCTTTCTTT. The genes are TRBV18 and TRBJ1-1; D call uncertain. Germline V gene lookup returns CDR1 KGHSH and CDR2 LQKENI. The CDR3 is made up of 15 amino acids. Trimming left V 2 bases short and J 5 bases short, with 15 bases between.

The rearrangement joins TRBV10-3 to TRBJ2-7; 7 bases line up with TRBD1. This CDR3 comprises 14 residues. Trimming took 2 bases from V and 3 from J; bases not matched to a gene: 4. Germline CDR1 ENHRY, CDR2 SYGVKD. The CDR3 reads CAISEGGQLYEQYF. The CDR3 DNA follows: TGTGCCATCAGTGAGGGGGGACAGCTCTACGAGCAGTACTTC.

The chain employs TRBV4-1 and TRBJ1-5, with 9 bases matching TRBD1. Per germline, CDR1 MGHRA and CDR2 YSYEKL. This CDR3 has 15 residues. The trim removed 4 bases at V and 6 bases at J, leaving 7 bases unmatched. The chain's CDR3 is CASSRRDREAQPQHF. In DNA, the CDR3 is TGCGCCAGCAGCCGCCGGGACAGGGAGGCTCAGCCCCAGCATTTT.

V gene TRBV5-4 combines with J gene TRBJ2-3, with D uncertain. This CDR3 contains 16 residues. Deletions cut 1 base from V and 0 bases from J, with 12 bases between. In germline, CDR1 is SGHNT, CDR2 YYREEE (reference sequence). CDR3 bases: TGTGCCAGCAGCTTGTTCACCTATGCTAGCACAGATACGCAGTATTTT. Translated, it gives CASSLFTYASTDTQYF.

V is TRBV4-1 and J is TRBJ2-3; TRBD2 matches 8 bases. The ends lost 4 bases at V and 3 bases at J; junction bases unmatched: 6. The CDR3 covers 15 residues. Germline V lookup: CDR1 MGHRA, CDR2 YSYEKL. CDR3 in amino acids: CASSLDASGTDTQYF. The CDR3 DNA sequence: TGCGCCAGCAGCCTGGACGCTAGCGGGACAGATACGCAGTATTTT.

The chain carries TRBV30 and TRBJ2-3, with TRBD2 matching over 7 bases. The V segment lost 2 bases and the J segment 2 bases; nucleotides outside the gene matches: 7. There are 15 residues in the CDR3. Germline V gene data show CDR1 as GTSNPN and CDR2 as SVGIG (reference sequence). The CDR3 DNA reads as TGTGCCTGGAGTAAGGTGGGAGGGTTCACAGATACGCAGTATTTT. This sequence encodes CAWSKVGGFTDTQYF. Full variable domain (rest looked up from reference TRBV30 and TRBJ2-3): SQTIHQWPATLVQPVGSPLSLECTVEGTSNPNLYWYRQAAGRGLQLLFYSVGIGQISSEVPQNLSASRPQDRQFILSSKKLLLSDSGFYLCAWSKVGGFTDTQYFGPGTRLTVL.

V gene TRBV12-3 or TRBV12-4 combines with J gene TRBJ2-1; the D gene is possibly TRBD2 (6 bases). The CDR3 sequence is 12 residues long. Trimming removed 3 bases from V and 10 bases from J, with 10 bases in between. The DNA for the CDR3 is TGTGCCAGCAGTTTGGGGGGAACCGAGCAGTTCTTC. It yields the protein CASSLGGTEQFF.

This rearrangement joins TRBV21-1 to TRBJ2-1; the DNA was not compared with TRBD1, the D call given in the table. TRBV21-1 is a pseudogene segment. The CDR3 totals 17 residues. The CDR3 reads CASSKHRDREGTDEQFF. CDR3 DNA sequence: TGTGCCAGCAGCAAACACCGGGACAGGGAAGGTACTGATGAGCAGTTCTTC.

V usage is TRBV2 and J usage is TRBJ2-5; D is ambiguous. CDR3 length: 12 amino acids. CDR1 SNHLY and CDR2 FYNNEI come from the germline V gene. With 10 bases removed from V and 2 bases from J, the gap between germline ends came to 11 bases. The CDR3 bases are TGTGCCACCGGTAAATTACAAGAGACCCAGTACTTC. Protein sequence: CATGKLQETQYF.

This sequence joins TRBV5-5 and TRBJ2-6, with a tentative D call TRBD1 (5 bases). V was trimmed by 6 bases and J by 6 bases, leaving 19 bases between them. Per germline, CDR1 SGHKS and CDR2 YYEKEE (reference sequence). The CDR3 consists of 16 residues. The DNA of the CDR3 is TGTGCCAGCACCCCTGGGGCAGCCAATGAGGCCAACGTCCTGACTTTC. Translation gives CASTPGAANEANVLTF.

This chain joins TRBV19 and TRBJ2-1; 10 nucleotides agree with TRBD2. The CDR3 contains 14 residues. Germline values: CDR1 LNHDA, CDR2 SQIVND (reference sequence). V shed 6 bases, J shed 2 bases, and the junction held 1 base outside the gene matches. CDR3 nucleotide sequence: TGTGCCAGTAGGGGGACTAGCGCCTACAATGAGCAGTTCTTC. This encodes CASRGTSAYNEQFF.